The clone carrying this TCR beta chain was counted at least ten times. The antigen remains undetermined. Pregnant or lactating patients were excluded, as were those with uncontrolled infection or other autoimmune disease. These data are taken from a study of T cells in Graves' hyperthyroidism and ophthalmopathy. For the study at large: At the time of initial diagnosis and before any treatment, peripheral blood was collected.

This CDR3 region has 15 residues. CDR1 is DFQATT, CDR2 SNEGSKA, per germline (reference sequence). The V segment lost 0 bases and the J segment 4 bases; nucleotides outside the gene matches: 1. Study-level results: Most clonotypes expanded in thyroid above 0.001 were likewise present in blood.

Researchers amplified the TCR beta CDR3 regions from RNA transcripts. A set of HTBI primers served as the primers for a first-round RT-PCR of the TCR CDR3. TCRdb fed the multiplex PCR reads into MiXCR, producing one record per CDR3 protein. The repertoire holds under 350,000 distinct CDR3 sequences, with over 15% as singletons. The chain has TRBV20-1 and TRBJ2-5, with 14 bases fitting TRBD2. The TCR comes from a woman in her sixties with Graves' ophthalmopathy. Material for sequencing was blood. CDR3 sequence (DNA): TGCAGTGCTAGAGAGGGACTAGCGGGAGTAGAGACCCAGTACTTC. It specifies CSAREGLAGVETQYF.